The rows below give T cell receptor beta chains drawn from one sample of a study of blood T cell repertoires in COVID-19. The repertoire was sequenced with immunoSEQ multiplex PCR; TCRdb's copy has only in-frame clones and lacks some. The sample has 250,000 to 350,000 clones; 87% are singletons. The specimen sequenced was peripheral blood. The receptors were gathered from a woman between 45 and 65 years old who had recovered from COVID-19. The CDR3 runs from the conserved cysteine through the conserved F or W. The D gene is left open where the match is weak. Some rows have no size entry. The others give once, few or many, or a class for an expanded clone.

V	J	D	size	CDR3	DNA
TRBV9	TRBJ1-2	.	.	CASSVGGVVSNYGYTF	TGTGCCAGCAGCGTAGGGGGCGTCGTTTCTAACTATGGCTACACCTTC
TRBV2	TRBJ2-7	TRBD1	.	CASSGTGAYEQYF	TGTGCCAGCAGTGGGACAGGGGCCTACGAGCAGTACTTC
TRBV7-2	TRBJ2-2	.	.	CASSPLPAGGTGELFF	TGTGCCAGCAGCCCTCTTCCCGCGGGCGGGACCGGGGAGCTGTTTTTT
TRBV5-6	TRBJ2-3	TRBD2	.	CASSLLGGAPSTDTQYF	TGTGCCAGCAGCTTGCTCGGGGGGGCCCCAAGCACAGATACGCAGTATTTT
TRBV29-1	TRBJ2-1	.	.	CSVHQNNEQFF	TGCAGCGTTCACCAGAACAATGAGCAGTTCTTC
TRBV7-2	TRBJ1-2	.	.	CASSLVDGAGINGYTF	TGTGCCAGCAGCTTAGTGGACGGCGCGGGGATCAATGGCTACACCTTC
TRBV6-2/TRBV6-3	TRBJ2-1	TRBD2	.	CASSRLTSGRTNEQFF	TGTGCCAGCAGTCGCCTGACTAGCGGGAGAACCAATGAGCAGTTCTTC
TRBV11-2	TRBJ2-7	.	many	CASSLSYSSYEQYF	TGTGCCAGCAGCTTAAGTTACAGCTCCTACGAGCAGTACTTC
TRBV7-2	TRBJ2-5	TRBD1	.	CASSWGQGASETQYF	TGTGCCAGCAGCTGGGGACAGGGGGCGTCAGAGACCCAGTACTTC
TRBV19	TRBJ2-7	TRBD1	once	CASAGQASVQYF	TGTGCCAGCGCGGGACAGGCCTCGGTGCAGTACTTC
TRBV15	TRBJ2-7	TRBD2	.	CATSRTLAGTTYEQYF	TGTGCCACCAGCAGAACCCTAGCGGGGACCACTTACGAGCAGTACTTC
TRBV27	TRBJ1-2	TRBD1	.	CASSGQGSYGYTF	TGTGCCAGCAGTGGACAGGGATCCTATGGCTACACCTTC